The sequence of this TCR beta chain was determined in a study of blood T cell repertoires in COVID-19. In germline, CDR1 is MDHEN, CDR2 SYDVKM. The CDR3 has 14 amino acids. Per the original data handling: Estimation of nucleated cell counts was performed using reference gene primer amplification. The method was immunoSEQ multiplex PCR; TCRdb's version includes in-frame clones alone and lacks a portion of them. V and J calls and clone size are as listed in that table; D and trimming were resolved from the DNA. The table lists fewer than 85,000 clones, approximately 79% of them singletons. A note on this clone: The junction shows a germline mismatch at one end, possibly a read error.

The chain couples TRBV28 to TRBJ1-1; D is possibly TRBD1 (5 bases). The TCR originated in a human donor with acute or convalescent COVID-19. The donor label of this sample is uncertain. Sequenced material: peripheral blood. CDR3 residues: CASTLGAVNTEAFF. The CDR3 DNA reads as TGTGCCAGCACTTTAGGGGCCGTGAACACTGAAGCTTTCTTT. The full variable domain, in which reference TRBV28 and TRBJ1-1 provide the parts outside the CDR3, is DVKVTQSSRYLVKRTGEKVFLECVQDMDHENMFWYRQDPGLGLRLIYFSYDVKMKEKGDIPEGYSVSREKKERFSLILESASTNQTSMYLCASTLGAVNTEAFFGQGTRLTVV.